This T cell receptor beta chain originates from a study of blood T cell repertoires in COVID-19. Turning to the study itself: Collection of acute and convalescent COVID-19 samples took place in the United States, Italy and Spain. In each case, the material was cDNA or gDNA derived from T cells, B-cell-depleted T cells, or PBMCs.

CDR1 and CDR2 from the germline V gene are SGHDT and YYEEEE. With 4 bases clipped from V and 6 bases from J, the junction kept 10 bases outside the gene matches. This CDR3 comprises 16 residues. As originally analysed: Estimated nucleated cell counts came from reference gene primer amplification. TCRdb's copy holds only in-frame clones and misses some; the assay was immunoSEQ multiplex PCR. For V, J and clone size, that table is used; D and trimming come from the DNA. Here the sample spans approximately 87,000 clones, approximately 90% being singletons. This rearrangement joins TRBV5-6 to TRBJ2-7; 13 bases map to TRBD2. Sequenced sample: peripheral blood. The clonotype was recovered from a man in his 70s with active or convalescent COVID-19. The CDR3 loop reads CASSPDPTSGRSEQYF. The CDR3, as DNA: TGTGCCAGCAGCCCGGACCCGACTAGCGGGAGGTCCGAGCAGTACTTC.